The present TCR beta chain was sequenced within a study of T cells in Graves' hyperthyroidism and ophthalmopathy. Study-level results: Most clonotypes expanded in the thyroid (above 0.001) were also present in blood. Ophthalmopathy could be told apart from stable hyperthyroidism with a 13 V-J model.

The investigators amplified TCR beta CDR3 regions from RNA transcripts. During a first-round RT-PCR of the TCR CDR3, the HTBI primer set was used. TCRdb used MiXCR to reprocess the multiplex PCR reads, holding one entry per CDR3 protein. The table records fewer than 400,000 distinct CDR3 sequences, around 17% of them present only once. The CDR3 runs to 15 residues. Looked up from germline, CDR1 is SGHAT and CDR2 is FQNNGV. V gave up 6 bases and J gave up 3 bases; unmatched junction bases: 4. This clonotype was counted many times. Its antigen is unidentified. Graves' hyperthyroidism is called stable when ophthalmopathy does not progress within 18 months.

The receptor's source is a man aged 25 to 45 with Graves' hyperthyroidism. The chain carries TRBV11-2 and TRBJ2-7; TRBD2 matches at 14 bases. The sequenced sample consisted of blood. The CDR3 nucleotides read TGTGCCAGCAGGGTGGGGACTAGCGGGAGCTACGAGCAGTACTTC. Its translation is CASRVGTSGSYEQYF.